Following are 30 T cell receptor beta chains from one sample sequenced in a study of cytomegalovirus exposure and HLA in healthy donors. The PCR employed 60 Vbeta primers together with 13 Jbeta primers. Assay used: immunoSEQ multiplex PCR; TCRdb lists only in-frame clones, some missing. This table holds about 130,000 clones, around 77% found once. The sample was PBMCs. The source of these receptors is a young man in good health and CMV-seronegative.

This clone was found a few times. The V call is TRBV6-1, the J call TRBJ2-7; 9 nucleotides align to TRBD2. This CDR3 is built from 15 residues. Per the germline V gene, CDR1 is MNHNS and CDR2 is SASEGT. The V gene end was trimmed by 2 bases and the J gene end by 3 bases; junction bases not matched to a gene: 5. The CDR3 DNA reads TGTGCCAGCAGTGAATCAGCGGGAGGTGTCTACGAGCAGTACTTC. It is translated as CASSESAGGVYEQYF.

The rearrangement joins TRBV4-1 to TRBJ1-4, with 8 positions matching TRBD1. This CDR3 comprises 14 residues. The V gene's germline CDR1 is MGHRA and CDR2 YSYEKL. The V gene end was trimmed by 5 bases and the J gene end by 7 bases; junction bases not matched to a gene: 6. CDR3 sequence: CASSSQGGSEKLFF. The CDR3 region has the DNA TGCGCCAGCAGCTCACAGGGGGGGAGTGAAAAACTGTTTTTT.

This chain uses TRBV11-2 with TRBJ2-3; D is perhaps TRBD2 (7 bases). Germline V gene lookup returns CDR1 SGHAT and CDR2 FQNNGV. The CDR3 runs to 16 residues. Between the trimmed V and J ends, which lost 2 bases and 2 bases, there was a span of 14 bases. CDR3 bases: TGTGCCAGCAGCTTATTTGGGGGGGCTTCCACAGATACGCAGTATTTT. Translating gives CASSLFGGASTDTQYF.

The CDR3 DNA reads as TGTGCCAGCAGTCCACCGGGTACCTTGGACAATGAGCAGTTCTTC. This gives the protein CASSPPGTLDNEQFF. The chain carries TRBV28 and TRBJ2-1; D ambiguous. Germline-derived CDR1 and CDR2 are MDHEN and SYDVKM. Trimming took 5 bases from V and 5 from J, leaving 16 bases between them. CDR3 size: 15 residues.

The chain links TRBV28 to TRBJ2-2; 10 nucleotides match TRBD2. The ends lost 2 bases at V and 5 bases at J; junction bases unmatched: 2. In germline, CDR1 is MDHEN, CDR2 SYDVKM. The CDR3 has 15 amino acids. The CDR3 nucleotides read TGTGCCAGCAGTTTAGTAGCGGGAGGTACCGGGGAGCTGTTTTTT. Protein: CASSLVAGGTGELFF.

V gene TRBV29-1 combines with J gene TRBJ2-3; TRBD1 matches at 8 bases. Per germline, CDR1 SQVTM and CDR2 ANQGSEA. This CDR3 spans 14 amino acids. Losses at the gene ends were 4 bases for V and 2 bases for J; bases not matched to a gene: 5. The CDR3 coding sequence is TGCAGCGTTGGGACAGGGAACCCCACAGATACGCAGTATTTT. This codes for CSVGTGNPTDTQYF.

This clone has only one observation. V usage is TRBV15 and J usage is TRBJ2-7; perhaps TRBD2 as D (6 bases). This CDR3 has 14 amino acids. Germline CDR1 reads LNHNV; CDR2 reads YYDKDF (reference sequence). V was trimmed by 1 base and J by 7 bases, leaving 14 bases between them. The CDR3 protein is CATSRAVTGVEQYF. The CDR3 region has the DNA TGTGCCACCAGCAGAGCAGTGACGGGAGTTGAGCAGTACTTC.

For this clone: One end of the junction is discordant with germline, which a read error may explain. This sequence joins TRBV7-7 and TRBJ2-2; 8 bases are shared with TRBD2. The CDR3 contains 17 residues. Germline assignment: CDR1 SSHAT and CDR2 FNYEAQ (reference sequence). The CDR3 nucleotides are TGTGCTAGCAGCTTAGGGGCGGGAGGAACGAGCACCGGGGAGCTGTTTTTT. Its translation: CASSLGAGGTSTGELFF.

The chain recombines TRBV5-1 with TRBJ2-3, with D possibly TRBD2 on 5 matching bases. V shed 5 bases and J shed 1 base, with 11 bases lying between them. The CDR3 loop spans 14 amino acids. Germline V gene lookup returns CDR1 SGHRS and CDR2 YFSETQ. This CDR3 is CASRPQEGTDTQYF. CDR3 nucleotide sequence: TGCGCCAGCAGGCCTCAGGAGGGCACAGATACGCAGTATTTT.

The chain combines TRBV6-6 with TRBJ1-1; D is unclear. Trimming stripped 0 bases from V and 5 bases from J, with 10 bases between. Germline assignment: CDR1 MNHNY and CDR2 SVGAGI (reference sequence). CDR3 size: 14 residues. CDR3 amino acids: CASSYSIAGTEAFF. CDR3 bases: TGTGCCAGCAGTTACTCGATAGCCGGGACTGAAGCTTTCTTT.

V is TRBV13 and J is TRBJ1-4; a weak D match, TRBD1 (6 bases). CDR1 is PRHDT and CDR2 is FYEKMQ in the germline V gene (reference sequence). CDR3 length equals 15 residues. V was pared by 6 bases and J by 5 bases, with 16 bases between. The CDR3 nucleotides read TGTGCCAGCAGGGTGCGTGGGGGCTTGAATGAAAAACTGTTTTTT. Its translation is CASRVRGGLNEKLFF.

The rearrangement uses TRBV28 and TRBJ2-3; TRBD2 aligns across 7 bases. The CDR3 runs 16 residues. Germline-derived CDR1 and CDR2 are MDHEN and SYDVKM. V lost 5 bases, J lost 4 bases, and 12 bases stayed unmatched. CDR3 sequence (DNA): TGTGCCAGCAGTGACCATCCGGGACTAATATCAGATACGCAGTATTTT. This translates into CASSDHPGLISDTQYF.

The rearrangement joins TRBV10-3 to TRBJ2-5, with a weak D call TRBD1 (5 bases). This CDR3 spans 13 amino acids. Trimming stripped 7 bases from V and 5 bases from J, with 14 bases between. The germline V gene encodes CDR1 ENHRY and CDR2 SYGVKD. The CDR3 bases are TGTGCCATCAATAGACAGTCAGGGGAGACCCAGTACTTC. This sequence encodes CAINRQSGETQYF.

The V and J genes are TRBV29-1 and TRBJ2-5; D is undetermined. Trimming removed 3 bases from V and 9 bases from J, with 14 bases in between. The germline CDR1 and CDR2 sequences are SQVTM and ANQGSEA. This CDR3 has 12 residues. This chain's CDR3 is CSVEFTAQAQYF. The CDR3 DNA follows: TGCAGCGTTGAGTTCACGGCCCAGGCCCAGTACTTC.

This clone has just a few counts. The V gene is TRBV27, the J gene TRBJ2-1, with D tentatively TRBD2 (6 bases). This CDR3 has 16 amino acids. Trimming shortened V by 5 bases and J by 3 bases, and 17 bases separated the two germline ends. Looked up from germline, CDR1 is MNHEY and CDR2 is SMNVEV (reference sequence). CDR3 loop: CASSANRRGLYNEQFF. CDR3 in DNA: TGTGCCAGCAGTGCGAATCGGAGGGGCCTCTACAATGAGCAGTTCTTC.

The chain couples TRBV18 to TRBJ2-3, with 14 positions matching TRBD2. Germline V gene sequence: CDR1 KGHSH, CDR2 LQKENI. V shed 0 bases and J 8 bases; nucleotides not matched to a gene: 4. The CDR3 runs to 16 residues. The CDR3 reads CASSPPGLAGVGTQYF. The CDR3 nucleotides are TGTGCCAGCTCACCACCGGGACTAGCGGGAGTCGGTACGCAGTATTTT.

This rearrangement joins TRBV7-2 to TRBJ2-7; TRBD1 is a possible D gene (5 bases). The V gene lost 2 bases and the J gene lost 4 bases, with 18 bases spanning the gap. In germline, CDR1 is SGHTA, CDR2 FQGNSA. The CDR3 has 16 residues. CDR3 amino acids: CASSLRAKGSGYEQYF. CDR3 DNA sequence: TGTGCCAGCAGCTTAAGGGCTAAGGGGTCAGGGTACGAGCAGTACTTC. Using reference TRBV7-2 and TRBJ2-7 for the parts outside the CDR3, the full variable domain is GAGVSQSPSNKVTEKGKDVELRCDPISGHTALYWYRQSLGQGLEFLIYFQGNSAPDKSGLPSDRFSAERTGGSVSTLTIQRTQQEDSAVYLCASSLRAKGSGYEQYFGPGTRLTVT.

The table lists this clone with a few counts. J is TRBJ2-7 and V is TRBV9; TRBD2 matches at 10 bases. There are 15 residues in the CDR3. With 0 bases clipped from V and 5 bases from J, the junction kept 5 bases outside the gene matches. Germline-derived CDR1 and CDR2 are SGDLS and YYNGEE. This chain's CDR3 is CASSVGGLALDEQYF. The CDR3 DNA reads TGTGCCAGCAGCGTAGGGGGACTAGCGTTGGACGAGCAGTACTTC.

The chain employs TRBV6-5 and TRBJ2-1; 8 positions match TRBD2. V lost 4 bases, J lost 8 bases, and 13 bases stayed unmatched. The CDR3 sequence is 16 residues long. Germline loops: CDR1 MNHEY, CDR2 SVGAGI. Written as DNA, the CDR3 is TGTGCCAGCAGTTGGACCGGGACGGCGGGAGGCGATGAGCAGTTCTTC. This encodes CASSWTGTAGGDEQFF.

The J gene is TRBJ2-1, the V gene TRBV7-2; 10 nucleotides match TRBD2. Germline CDR1 reads SGHTA; CDR2 reads FQGNSA. V gave up 8 bases and J gave up 7 bases; unmatched junction bases: 14. This CDR3 is 16 amino acids long. DNA for the CDR3: TGTGCCAGCCGAACTACGGCTAGCGGGAGTTGGAATGAGCAGTTCTTC. This codes for CASRTTASGSWNEQFF.

The genes are TRBV10-3 and TRBJ1-2; 10 nucleotides match TRBD1. Germline-derived CDR1 and CDR2 are ENHRY and SYGVKD. V trimming: 3 bases; J trimming: 11 bases; junction bases outside the gene matches: 6. The CDR3 consists of 13 residues. Here the CDR3 reads CAISEGTGVGYTF. CDR3 DNA: TGTGCCATCAGTGAAGGGACAGGGGTTGGTTACACCTTC.

This chain connects TRBV4-2 to TRBJ1-2; 7 bases line up with TRBD1. The junction had 6 bases not matched to a gene; V was cut back by 4 bases and J by 4 bases. CDR3 length: 14 amino acids. In germline, CDR1 is LGHNA, CDR2 YNFKEQ. Written as DNA, the CDR3 is TGTGCCAGCAGCCCACCGACAGGGCCCTATGGCTACACCTTC. Translation: CASSPPTGPYGYTF.

This chain uses TRBV5-5 with TRBJ2-7; possibly TRBD1 for D (7 bases). In germline, CDR1 is SGHKS, CDR2 YYEKEE (reference sequence). The CDR3 is 15 residues long. V lost 4 bases, J lost 3 bases, and 17 bases lay in between. CDR3 region: CASSPTGEAGYEQYF. The CDR3 nucleotides read TGTGCCAGCAGCCCCACAGGGGAGGCGGGCTACGAGCAGTACTTC.

The chain uses TRBV11-2 and TRBJ2-7, with D perhaps matching TRBD2 (6 bases). The CDR3 has 14 residues. The germline CDR1 and CDR2 sequences are SGHAT and FQNNGV. Between the trimmed V and J ends, which lost 1 base and 1 base, there was a span of 8 bases. CDR3 residues: CASSLGAGSYEQYF. The CDR3 DNA reads as TGTGCCAGCAGCTTAGGGGCGGGGTCCTACGAGCAGTACTTC. The full variable domain, in which reference TRBV11-2 and TRBJ2-7 provide the parts outside the CDR3, is EAGVAQSPRYKIIEKRQSVAFWCNPISGHATLYWYQQILGQGPKLLIQFQNNGVVDDSQLPKDRFSAERLKGVDSTLKIQPAKLEDSAVYLCASSLGAGSYEQYFGPGTRLTVT.

This rearrangement joins TRBV7-6 to TRBJ2-1; 8 bases are a match to TRBD2. The ends lost 2 bases at V and 8 bases at J; junction bases unmatched: 8. The CDR3 runs to 15 residues. Looked up from germline, CDR1 is SGHVS and CDR2 is FNYEAQ. CDR3 amino acids: CASSLLSGAYDEQFF. DNA for the CDR3: TGTGCCAGCAGCTTACTTAGCGGGGCCTATGATGAGCAGTTCTTC.

V usage is TRBV29-1 and J usage is TRBJ2-2, with TRBD2 identical over 11 bases. V shed 4 bases and J 4 bases; nucleotides not matched to a gene: 5. Germline V CDR1 and CDR2: SQVTM, ANQGSEA. The CDR3 is made up of 15 amino acids. Here the CDR3 reads CSVVSGRGGTGELFF. In nucleotides, the CDR3 is TGCAGCGTTGTTAGCGGGAGGGGCGGCACCGGGGAGCTGTTTTTT.

The genes are TRBV28 and TRBJ1-3; 8 bases agree with TRBD1. Germline V gives CDR1 MDHEN, CDR2 SYDVKM. V shed 10 bases, J shed 2 bases, and the junction held 1 base outside the gene matches. The CDR3 is 12 residues long. The chain's CDR3 is CAIQGAGNTIYF. CDR3 coding DNA: TGTGCCATACAGGGGGCTGGAAACACCATATATTTT.

This chain joins TRBV5-1 and TRBJ1-1; D is perhaps TRBD1 (6 bases). This CDR3 is 16 amino acids long. Germline values: CDR1 SGHRS, CDR2 YFSETQ. Trimming took off 1 base at V and 6 bases at J, with 19 bases between the two ends. The CDR3 region has the DNA TGCGCCAGCAGCTTGTATCGGGGCAGGGGAATGGCTGAAGCTTTCTTT. As protein: CASSLYRGRGMAEAFF.

This clone occurred a few times. V gene TRBV28 combines with J gene TRBJ2-7; D may be TRBD1 (5 bases). Germline values: CDR1 MDHEN, CDR2 SYDVKM. Trimming pared 6 bases from V and 3 bases from J, leaving 9 bases between. The CDR3 is 12 residues long. CDR3 in amino acids: CASRDTNYEQYF. The CDR3 region has the DNA TGTGCCAGCAGGGACACTAACTACGAGCAGTACTTC.

This sequence joins TRBV18 and TRBJ1-2, with D possibly being TRBD1 (5 bases). V lost 0 bases, J lost 5 bases, and 10 bases lay in between. Germline V CDR1 and CDR2: KGHSH, LQKENI. This CDR3 spans 14 amino acids. The CDR3 spells CASSPPGLRYGYTF. DNA for the CDR3: TGTGCCAGCTCACCACCGGGACTGAGATATGGCTACACCTTC. The whole variable domain, remainder taken from reference TRBV18 and TRBJ1-2, is NAGVMQNPRHLVRRRGQEARLRCSPMKGHSHVYWYRQLPEEGLKFMVYLQKENIIDESGMPKERFSAEFPKEGPSILRIQQVVRGDSAAYFCASSPPGLRYGYTFGSGTRLTVV.